This T cell receptor (beta chain) was documented in a study of blood T cell repertoires in COVID-19. On the study more broadly: Sites across the United States, Italy and Spain contributed samples from acute and convalescent COVID-19. From T cells, B-cell-depleted T cells, or PBMCs came the material, which was cDNA or gDNA.

CDR3 size: 13 residues. Germline V lookup: CDR1 MNHEY, CDR2 SVGEGT. Trimming cost V 6 bases and J 12 bases; bases outside gene matches: 13. Original handling: Nucleated cell number was recorded as an estimate derived from reference gene primer amplification. Profiling relied on immunoSEQ multiplex PCR, and the TCRdb table lists in-frame clones only, not all of them. The V and J calls and the clone size are those of that table, but D and trimming were determined from the DNA. The table lists about 130,000 clones, approximately 85% of them singletons. This clone has just a few counts. Sequences were obtained from peripheral blood. V usage is TRBV6-2 or TRBV6-3 and J usage is TRBJ1-1, with 7 nucleotides matching TRBD1. This TCR was sampled from an elderly woman with acute or convalescent COVID-19. This CDR3 reads CASSQRRQGGTFF. In nucleotides, the CDR3 is TGTGCCAGCAGCCAGAGAAGACAGGGAGGAACTTTCTTT.